The next 31 T cell receptor beta chains were all read from a single sample in a study of beta chain features in type 1 diabetes (dated by TCRdb to the late 2010s). The method was the immunoSEQ multiplex PCR assay. The entire amount of isolated RNA was reverse transcribed using the High Capacity cDNA Reverse Transcription Kit, so the sequenced TCRB transcripts were expressed ones. TCRdb carries this immuneACCESS record with in-frame sequences only. Its versions omit some clonotypes, under half of them owing to an unresolved V gene in the studies checked, with the rest unexplained. The sample contains hundreds of thousands of clones, about an eighth of them found a single time. The top ten constitute 0.035% to 0.05% of the sample. Sequencing was done on a sample of naive CD4+ T cells from blood. The label giving this sample's cell subset or site can be read as: true naive CD4+ T cells. These receptors were collected from a woman between 18 and 30 years old in good health.

The CDR3 sequence: CASSLGSSTGELFF. DNA of the CDR3: TGTGCCAGCAGCTTAGGGTCTTCCACCGGGGAGCTGTTTTTT. The rearrangement uses TRBV7-2 and TRBJ2-2; D remains unclear. The CDR3 runs to 14 residues. From germline, CDR1 is SGHTA and CDR2 FQGNSA. V was pared by 1 base and J by 4 bases, with 7 bases between.

Only a few counts were recorded for this clone. This chain connects TRBV7-9 to TRBJ2-1, with D perhaps TRBD1 or TRBD2 (5 bases each). The V gene's germline CDR1 is SEHNR and CDR2 FQNEAQ (reference sequence). There are 16 residues in the CDR3. The germline V and J ends were trimmed by 7 bases and 5 bases, with 21 bases remaining between them. The CDR3: CASNTPGGGLNNEQFF. CDR3 in DNA: TGTGCCAGCAACACACCAGGTGGGGGTTTGAACAATGAGCAGTTCTTC.

V and J are TRBV7-9 and TRBJ2-5, with D possibly being TRBD2 (6 bases). Trimming cost V 4 bases and J 2 bases, with 14 bases left between them. This CDR3 has 15 amino acids. The V gene's germline CDR1 is SEHNR and CDR2 FQNEAQ (reference sequence). CDR3 nucleotide sequence: TGTGCCAGCAGCTCAGGGAGGCTGGGACAAGAGACCCAGTACTTC. This gives the protein CASSSGRLGQETQYF.

The chain links TRBV7-2 to TRBJ2-1; the match to TRBD1 covers 7 bases. Germline assignment: CDR1 SGHTA and CDR2 FQGNSA. There are 17 residues in the CDR3. The J segment lost 4 bases and the V segment lost 5 bases, leaving 14 bases of the junction unmatched. The DNA of the CDR3 is TGTGCCAGCAGCACCTTACGCGGTTGGGACAGATACAATGAGCAGTTCTTC. This translates into CASSTLRGWDRYNEQFF.

There are a few counts of this clone. The chain joins TRBV7-2 to TRBJ2-5, with 14 bases lining up with TRBD2. This CDR3 is built from 17 residues. The germline gives CDR1 SGHTA, CDR2 FQGNSA. The V gene end was trimmed by 3 bases and the J gene end by 2 bases; junction bases not matched to a gene: 5. CDR3 coding DNA: TGTGCCAGCAGCTTGGGGACTAGCGGGGGATATCAAGAGACCCAGTACTTC. Encoded protein: CASSLGTSGGYQETQYF.

The sample holds a few counts of this clone. The CDR3 is CASSFSPDTQYF. The CDR3 nucleotides read TGTGCCAGCAGCTTTTCGCCAGATACGCAGTATTTT. The rearrangement joins TRBV7-2 to TRBJ2-3; D remains ambiguous. Germline-derived CDR1 and CDR2 are SGHTA and FQGNSA. CDR3 size: 12 residues. The V gene lost 3 bases and the J gene lost 4 bases, with 5 bases spanning the gap.

This clone was seen a handful of times. The chain links TRBV15 to TRBJ1-4; D is perhaps TRBD1 (5 bases). This CDR3 contains 15 residues. V lost 0 bases and J lost 7, with 12 bases in between. Germline loops: CDR1 LNHNV, CDR2 YYDKDF (reference sequence). The CDR3, as DNA: TGTGCCACCAGCAGAGATCAGGGTACCGGTGAAAAACTGTTTTTT. Its protein is CATSRDQGTGEKLFF.

The J gene is TRBJ2-5, the V gene TRBV25-1; D is unresolved. Trimming shortened V by 4 bases and J by 4 bases, and 4 bases separated the two germline ends. CDR3 length equals 11 residues. CDR1 is MGHDK and CDR2 is SYGVNS in the germline V gene. The CDR3 protein is CASSVTETQYF. CDR3 bases: TGTGCCAGCAGTGTCACAGAGACCCAGTACTTC.

The gene calls are TRBV4-3 and TRBJ2-6; tentative D call: TRBD2 (5 bases). Germline V gives CDR1 LGHNA, CDR2 YSLEER. The V and J ends lost 6 bases and 1 base respectively, with 25 bases between them. CDR3 length equals 20 residues. This CDR3 is CASSHQDYRTGYSGANVLTF. The CDR3 DNA follows: TGCGCCAGCAGTCACCAAGACTATAGGACGGGTTATTCTGGGGCCAACGTCCTGACTTTC.

V is TRBV4-1 and J is TRBJ2-7, with D possibly being TRBD2 (6 bases). CDR3 length: 16 amino acids. Germline lookup yields CDR1 MGHRA and CDR2 YSYEKL. Trimming took 4 bases from V and 6 from J, leaving 22 bases between them. The CDR3 reads CASSLLGGLGDPEQYV. In nucleotides, the CDR3 is TGCGCCAGCAGCCTACTTGGAGGGTTAGGGGACCCCGAGCAGTACGTC.

The chain couples TRBV21-1 to TRBJ2-4; whether TRBD2, the table's D call, matches the DNA was not checked. TRBV21-1 is assigned pseudogene status. The CDR3 spans 17 residues. This CDR3 reads CASSIGLAGVAKNIQYF. CDR3 coding DNA: TGTGCCAGCAGCATCGGACTAGCGGGGGTAGCCAAAAACATTCAGTACTTC.

As concerns this clone: A read error may account for a junction end that differs from germline. The rearrangement links TRBV7-6 to TRBJ2-5; 14 bases fit TRBD2. CDR1 and CDR2 from the germline V gene are SGHVS and FNYEAQ. The CDR3 totals 16 residues. The CDR3 coding sequence is TGTGCCCGCAGCTTAGGACTAGCGGGGGGACAAGAGACCCAGTACTTC. Its protein is CARSLGLAGGQETQYF.

V gene TRBV5-1 combines with J gene TRBJ2-1; 9 nucleotides line up with TRBD2. V lost 0 bases, J lost 9 bases, and 13 bases stayed unmatched. Germline CDR1 SGHRS, CDR2 YFSETQ. The CDR3 is 17 residues long. The CDR3 sequence is CASSLARLAGAHTEQFF. DNA of the CDR3: TGCGCCAGCAGCTTGGCGCGTTTAGCGGGGGCTCATACTGAGCAGTTCTTC.

In this sample, this clone turned up a few times. The genes are TRBV2 and TRBJ2-5; D uncertain. The V gene's germline CDR1 is SNHLY and CDR2 FYNNEI. The germline V and J ends were trimmed by 11 bases and 5 bases, with 18 bases remaining between them. The length of the CDR3 is 13 residues. The CDR3 spells CAAALRPVETQYF. CDR3 coding DNA: TGTGCCGCCGCGCTTAGACCCGTGGAGACCCAGTACTTC.

J is TRBJ2-7 and V is TRBV19; the match to TRBD1 covers 7 bases. This CDR3 contains 14 residues. Germline CDR1 is LNHDA and CDR2 is SQIVND (reference sequence). The V segment lost 7 bases and the J segment 3 bases; nucleotides outside the gene matches: 9. CDR3 sequence: CASNTPGQSYEQYF. CDR3 nucleotides: TGTGCCAGTAACACGCCGGGACAGAGCTACGAGCAGTACTTC.

This chain's CDR3 is CASSLAGGGVEQYF. For the CDR3, the DNA is TGTGCCAGCAGCTTAGCGGGAGGGGGAGTAGAGCAGTACTTC. The chain carries TRBV6-6 and TRBJ2-7, with 11 positions matching TRBD2. J lost 7 bases, V lost 6 bases, and 8 bases had no gene match. CDR1 is MNHNY and CDR2 is SVGAGI in the germline V gene (reference sequence). The CDR3 covers 14 residues.

This rearrangement joins TRBV7-2 to TRBJ1-5; D is unresolved. The CDR3 extends over 13 amino acids. Trimming took off 8 bases at V and 9 bases at J, with 17 bases between the two ends. Germline lookup yields CDR1 SGHTA and CDR2 FQGNSA. CDR3 DNA: TGTGCCAGCGGAACTCCTTCTACGGGGCCCCAGCATTTT. Its translation is CASGTPSTGPQHF.

A remark on this clone: Other DNA sequences within the sample encode an identical CDR3. The DNA for the CDR3 is TGTGCCTGGAGTGTACAGATCCTTAACACCGGGGAGCTGTTTTTT. Translated, it gives CAWSVQILNTGELFF. This chain links TRBV30 with TRBJ2-2; D call uncertain. Germline lookup yields CDR1 GTSNPN and CDR2 SVGIG (reference sequence). V gave up 0 bases and J gave up 2 bases, with 10 bases separating them. This CDR3 has 15 amino acids.

In this sample, this clone turned up a few times. The rearrangement uses TRBV5-1 and TRBJ2-7; the D gene is possibly TRBD1 (6 bases). Germline V gene sequence: CDR1 SGHRS, CDR2 YFSETQ. This CDR3 is 14 amino acids long. Trimming took 5 bases from V and 5 from J, leaving 17 bases between them. The CDR3 here is CASSYATGRDEQYF. The CDR3 DNA sequence: TGCGCCAGCAGTTACGCAACAGGGCGAGACGAGCAGTACTTC.

V is TRBV7-9 and J is TRBJ1-4, with D uncertain. V lost 5 bases to trimming and J lost 3 bases, with 7 bases between them. The CDR3 consists of 13 residues. Germline-derived CDR1 and CDR2 are SEHNR and FQNEAQ (reference sequence). The DNA of the CDR3 is TGTGCCAGCAGCGAAGATCCTAATGAAAAACTGTTTTTT. Protein product: CASSEDPNEKLFF.

This clone was seen a few times. The chain is built from TRBV28 and TRBJ2-3; D is undetermined. Germline CDR1 MDHEN, CDR2 SYDVKM. V lost 2 bases and J lost 6, with 15 bases in between. This CDR3 comprises 15 residues. The CDR3 sequence: CASSLRPGDFDTQYF. The CDR3 nucleotides are TGTGCCAGCAGTTTACGCCCCGGAGATTTTGATACGCAGTATTTT.

This clone was counted a few times. The genes are TRBV6-6 and TRBJ2-5; D may be TRBD1 (5 bases). V lost 0 bases and J 4 bases, leaving 9 bases between the germline ends. This CDR3 spans 14 amino acids. The germline V gene encodes CDR1 MNHNY and CDR2 SVGAGI (reference sequence). CDR3 coding DNA: TGTGCCAGCAGTTACTCTACAGGAATAGAGACCCAGTACTTC. Protein: CASSYSTGIETQYF.

A few counts support this clone. V and J are TRBV2 and TRBJ1-1; the D is unclear. Trimming left V 7 bases short and J 5 bases short, with 11 bases between. CDR3 length: 12 amino acids. Germline values: CDR1 SNHLY, CDR2 FYNNEI. In DNA form, the CDR3 reads TGTGCCAGCACCGAAGAAACGACTGAAGCTTTCTTT. Translation gives CASTEETTEAFF.

This rearrangement joins TRBV18 to TRBJ1-1; D remains ambiguous. The CDR3 consists of 12 residues. Trimming cost V 6 bases and J 7 bases, with 12 bases left between them. Germline assignment: CDR1 KGHSH and CDR2 LQKENI. The CDR3 is CASSPGWGEAFF. In DNA, the CDR3 is TGTGCCAGCTCCCCTGGGTGGGGTGAAGCTTTCTTT.

V is TRBV15 and J is TRBJ1-2; no firm D call. V gave up 6 bases and J gave up 0 bases, with 5 bases separating them. This CDR3 contains 12 residues. Per the germline V gene, CDR1 is LNHNV and CDR2 is YYDKDF (reference sequence). CDR3 coding DNA: TGTGCCACCAGGGGCGCTAACTATGGCTACACCTTC. It specifies CATRGANYGYTF.

This clone was seen many times. The junction departs from the called germline gene at one end, perhaps through a read error. The rearrangement joins TRBV30 to TRBJ1-1, with TRBD1 as a possible D gene (5 bases). The germline V gene encodes CDR1 GTSNPN and CDR2 SVGIG (reference sequence). The CDR3 has 12 amino acids. In DNA, the CDR3 is TGTGCCTGGGCCCCCGGGGAGGGACGAACCAGGTTT. This codes for CAWAPGEGRTRF.

This chain joins TRBV29-1 and TRBJ2-2; maybe TRBD1 (5 bases). The CDR3 has 13 amino acids. Trimming pared 3 bases from V and 3 bases from J, leaving 8 bases between. Germline CDR1 and CDR2: SQVTM and ANQGSEA. DNA for the CDR3: TGCAGCGTTGATGGCAGGGACACCGGGGAGCTGTTTTTT. It is translated as CSVDGRDTGELFF.

V gene TRBV2 combines with J gene TRBJ2-5, with a possible D match to TRBD1 (6 bases). CDR3 length: 14 residues. V lost 2 bases to trimming and J lost 3 bases, with 10 bases between them. Germline CDR1 is SNHLY and CDR2 is FYNNEI. Written as DNA, the CDR3 is TGTGCCAGCAGTGAATGGGGGCTAGAAGAGACCCAGTACTTC. This gives the protein CASSEWGLEETQYF.

The chain couples TRBV4-1 to TRBJ2-3; D gene uncertain. Germline values: CDR1 MGHRA, CDR2 YSYEKL. There are 14 residues in the CDR3. Trimming cost V 0 bases and J 1 base, with 5 bases left between them. The CDR3 DNA sequence: TGCGCCAGCAGCCAAGACGCAGGCACAGATACGCAGTATTTT. Amino acid sequence: CASSQDAGTDTQYF.

In this sample, this clone turned up a few times. Other DNA variants within this sample encode the same CDR3. This chain joins TRBV7-2 and TRBJ2-5; 8 bases match TRBD1. The CDR3 totals 14 residues. Losses at the gene ends were 1 base for V and 5 bases for J; bases not matched to a gene: 3. CDR1 and CDR2 from the germline V gene are SGHTA and FQGNSA. The CDR3 nucleotides read TGTGCCAGCAGCTTAGTCAGGGGGCAGGAGACCCAGTACTTC. The encoded protein is CASSLVRGQETQYF.

This clone has a count of ten or more. The chain uses TRBV19 and TRBJ2-1, with D perhaps TRBD2 (6 bases). Germline CDR1 reads LNHDA; CDR2 reads SQIVND (reference sequence). Trimming shortened V by 5 bases and J by 0 bases, and 8 bases separated the two germline ends. This CDR3 has 14 amino acids. CDR3 in DNA: TGTGCCAGTAGTGGAGGGTACTCCTACAATGAGCAGTTCTTC. Translated, it gives CASSGGYSYNEQFF.